The 8 T cell receptor beta chains reported below all come from one sample, sequenced in a study of graft-versus-host responses after intestinal transplantation. Sequenced by immunoSEQ multiplex PCR; TCRdb stores in-frame clones only, minus some. The table lists over 45,000 clones, about 90% of them singletons. Sequencing was performed on PBMCs, taken 26 days after transplant. These receptors were taken from a human patient who received an intestinal transplant, so some T cells may come from the graft donor.

V is TRBV27 and J is TRBJ2-7; 7 nucleotides line up with TRBD2. The V gene's germline CDR1 is MNHEY and CDR2 SMNVEV (reference sequence). The junction had 3 bases not matched to a gene; V was cut back by 4 bases and J by 3 bases. The CDR3 covers 13 residues. CDR3 nucleotide sequence: TGTGCCAGCAGTTGGGGGGGAGACTACGAGCAGTACTTC. The encoded protein is CASSWGGDYEQYF.

The CDR3 sequence is CASSLATSGFGSYNEQFF. The CDR3 DNA follows: TGTGCCAGCAGCTTAGCGACTAGCGGGTTCGGCTCCTACAATGAGCAGTTCTTC. The V gene is TRBV5-4, the J gene TRBJ2-1; 10 nucleotides match TRBD2. The CDR3 is made up of 18 amino acids. V was pared by 2 bases and J by 0 bases, with 8 bases of the junction left unmatched. The V gene's germline CDR1 is SGHNT and CDR2 YYREEE (reference sequence).

This chain uses TRBV19 with TRBJ1-2; D gene uncertain. V lost 6 bases to trimming and J lost 8 bases, with 19 bases between them. Germline CDR1 reads LNHDA; CDR2 reads SQIVND (reference sequence). The CDR3 has 14 residues. CDR3 DNA sequence: TGTGCCAGTAGCCAACATCCTAGCCTGGGGGGCTACACCTTC. Protein: CASSQHPSLGGYTF.

The chain is built from TRBV6-5 and TRBJ1-2; possibly TRBD1 for D (6 bases). This CDR3 comprises 15 residues. CDR1 and CDR2 from the germline V gene are MNHEY and SVGAGI. V shed 1 base and J shed 4 bases, with 13 bases lying between them. CDR3 sequence reads: CASSYLVRGGYGYTF. The CDR3 nucleotides are TGTGCCAGCAGTTACTTGGTCAGGGGCGGCTATGGCTACACCTTC.

The V call is TRBV29-1, the J call TRBJ2-5; TRBD2 matches 7 bases. The V gene end was trimmed by 3 bases and the J gene end by 0 bases; junction bases not matched to a gene: 4. The length of the CDR3 is 14 residues. The germline V gene has CDR1 SQVTM and CDR2 ANQGSEA. The CDR3 sequence is CSVDGSGDQETQYF. In nucleotides, the CDR3 is TGCAGCGTTGACGGGAGCGGGGACCAAGAGACCCAGTACTTC.

The V gene is TRBV6-6, the J gene TRBJ2-3, with 14 positions matching TRBD2. The CDR3 sequence is 16 residues long. Germline V gene sequence: CDR1 MNHNY, CDR2 SVGAGI (reference sequence). V shed 1 base and J 5 bases; nucleotides not matched to a gene: 2. The CDR3 reads CASSYYGTSGRDTQYF. CDR3 DNA sequence: TGTGCCAGCAGTTACTACGGGACTAGCGGGAGAGATACGCAGTATTTT.

The chain joins TRBV28 to TRBJ2-5, with 13 bases lining up with TRBD2. J gave up 5 bases and V 6 bases, and 12 bases lay outside the gene matches. Germline loops: CDR1 MDHEN, CDR2 SYDVKM. There are 17 residues in the CDR3. The CDR3 nucleotides read TGTGCCAGCAGCGGTACTAGCGGGAGGGTGGGTGGTGAGACCCAGTACTTC. Its translation is CASSGTSGRVGGETQYF.

The chain employs TRBV4-1 and TRBJ2-2, with D perhaps TRBD1 (6 bases). CDR1 and CDR2 (germline): MGHRA, YSYEKL. CDR3 length: 18 amino acids. The V end was cut by 0 bases, the J end by 0 bases, with 14 bases between. CDR3 DNA sequence: TGCGCCAGCAGCCAAGAGGGGGCGCTAGGGGCGAACACCGGGGAGCTGTTTTTT. Protein product: CASSQEGALGANTGELFF.